These T cell receptor beta chains were read from a single sample in a study of T cells in Graves' hyperthyroidism and ophthalmopathy. In TCRdb, the multiplex PCR reads were re-called with MiXCR into one record per CDR3 protein. This sample has 550,000 to 650,000 distinct CDR3 sequences, with 14% found just once. Source material: blood. The receptors originated from a woman aged 40 to 50 with Graves' hyperthyroidism. The CDR3 runs from the conserved cysteine through the conserved F or W. A D gene is named only where the DNA matches it firmly. Only some rows state a clone size, as once, few, many or a class for expanded clones.

>TRBV7-3|many|.|TRBJ2-7
CASSLTKGTEQYF
TGTGCCAGCAGCTTAACGAAAGGAACCGAGCAGTACTTC
>TRBV6-1|many|.|TRBJ2-3
CASSEGRWGSTDTQYF
TGTGCCAGCAGTGAAGGTCGGTGGGGTAGCACAGATACGCAGTATTTT
>TRBV20-1|many|TRBD2|TRBJ2-1
CSARTPNLAGPYNEQFF
TGCAGTGCTAGAACCCCAAATCTAGCGGGGCCCTACAATGAGCAGTTCTTC
>TRBV4-1|.|.|TRBJ1-3
CASSPGHESSGNTIYF
TGCGCCAGCAGCCCAGGTCACGAAAGCTCTGGAAACACCATATATTTT
>TRBV30|.|.|TRBJ1-2
CAWRSGFYGYTF
TGTGCCTGGAGATCAGGGTTTTATGGCTACACCTTC
>TRBV7-9|few|TRBD2|TRBJ2-1
CASSGRGLAGMSSYNEQFF
TGTGCCAGCAGCGGCAGGGGACTAGCGGGAATGAGCTCCTACAATGAGCAGTTCTTC
>TRBV4-1|once|TRBD1|TRBJ2-2
CASSRLWDRGITGELFF
TGCGCCAGCAGCAGACTATGGGACAGGGGGATCACCGGGGAGCTGTTTTTT
>TRBV7-2|many|.|TRBJ2-7
CASSLAQRAQYEQYF
TGTGCCAGCAGCTTAGCACAGCGGGCACAATACGAGCAGTACTTC
>TRBV5-5|.|TRBD1|TRBJ1-1
CASSLRGQANTEAFF
TGTGCCAGCTCTCTTAGGGGACAGGCGAACACTGAAGCTTTCTTT
>TRBV28|many|TRBD2|TRBJ2-7
CASKGTSYEQYF
TGTGCCAGCAAGGGGACTAGCTACGAGCAGTACTTC
>TRBV18|many|.|TRBJ2-3
CASSRGQDTDTQYF
TGTGCCAGCTCACGAGGACAAGACACAGATACGCAGTATTTT
>TRBV28|few|.|TRBJ1-3
CASSPAINGNTIYF
TGTGCCAGCAGTCCCGCAATAAACGGAAACACCATATATTTT
>TRBV6-5|few|.|TRBJ1-4
CASSYSIGSEKLFF
TGTGCCAGCAGTTACTCGATCGGTTCTGAAAAACTGTTTTTT
>TRBV6-1|.|TRBD1|TRBJ1-2
CASSESAGGDGYTF
TGTGCCAGCAGTGAGTCGGCAGGGGGTGATGGCTACACCTTC
>TRBV19|.|.|TRBJ2-7
CARTVVIEGYEQYF
TGTGCCAGGACGGTCGTCATCGAGGGCTACGAGCAGTACTTC
>TRBV20-1|few|.|TRBJ2-3
CSALKETDTQYF
TGCAGTGCTCTAAAGGAGACAGATACGCAGTATTTT
>TRBV2|many|TRBD2|TRBJ2-7
CASRPGLAGAAYEQYF
TGTGCCAGCAGGCCGGGACTAGCGGGAGCTGCCTACGAGCAGTACTTC
>TRBV6-1|many|TRBD1|TRBJ2-6
CASSEVTGGLPGANVLTF
TGTGCCAGCAGTGAAGTCACAGGGGGCTTACCTGGGGCCAACGTCCTGACTTTC
>TRBV11-2|.|.|TRBJ1-5
CASSLDLRVGEPQHF
TGTGCCAGCAGCTTAGATTTGAGGGTGGGGGAGCCCCAGCATTTT
>TRBV12-3/TRBV12-4|.|TRBD2|TRBJ2-7
CASSSSTSDYYEQYF
TGTGCCAGCAGTTCCTCGACTAGCGACTACTACGAGCAGTACTTC
>TRBV4-1|few|.|TRBJ2-2
CASSPIAPGELFF
TGCGCCAGCAGCCCTATAGCGCCCGGGGAGCTGTTTTTT
>TRBV30|many|.|TRBJ2-2
CAWSIGGELFF
TGTGCCTGGAGTATAGGCGGGGAGCTGTTTTTT
>TRBV7-6|.|.|TRBJ1-2
CASSPLGGAHGYTF
TGTGCCAGCAGCCCCTTAGGGGGGGCGCATGGCTACACCTTC
>TRBV2|many|.|TRBJ1-2
CASSEGTVYGYTF
TGTGCCAGCAGTGAAGGGACGGTCTATGGCTACACCTTC
>TRBV11-3|many|TRBD1|TRBJ1-5
CASSRDRDQPQHF
TGTGCCAGCAGCCGGGACAGGGATCAGCCCCAGCATTTT
>TRBV7-9|many|TRBD1|TRBJ1-1
CASSLGQGSTEAFF
TGTGCCAGCAGCCTGGGACAGGGGAGCACTGAAGCTTTCTTT
>TRBV20-1|many|TRBD2|TRBJ2-5
CSARDYRRVSGTEETQYF
TGCAGTGCTAGAGATTACCGTCGTGTTAGCGGGACTGAAGAGACCCAGTACTTC
>TRBV27|few|.|TRBJ2-1
CASSLQPNEQFF
TGTGCCAGCAGTTTACAGCCTAATGAGCAGTTCTTC
>TRBV27|few|.|TRBJ2-6
CASSPDRFAAGANVLTF
TGTGCCAGCAGTCCTGACAGGTTCGCGGCTGGGGCCAACGTCCTGACTTTC